A selection of T cell receptor beta chains follows, all from one sample in a study of blood T cells in healthy people across ages. Via MiXCR, TCRdb re-called the 5' RACE reads, giving one row per CDR3 protein. The sample comprises 750,000 to 1,000,000 distinct CDR3 sequences, approximately 32% of which are singletons, and roughly 10% rests with the top ten. The data were also submitted as part of a second study, on T cells of mothers and their children.

The material sequenced was blood. All receptors come from a woman aged 40 to 49 in good health. Each CDR3 is given with its conserved first and last residue. Each record gives: CDR3 length, V gene, clone size, J gene, D gene, CDR3 DNA, CDR3 protein. D genes are given only for firm matches. Size is omitted from some rows. Given values are once, few, many or a class for expanded clones.

CDR3 length: 14; V gene: TRBV20-1; clone size: many; J gene: TRBJ2-3; D gene: -; CDR3 DNA: TGCAGTGCTACTTCCAGGGGGGGCACAGATACGCAGTATTTT; CDR3 protein: CSATSRGGTDTQYF
CDR3 length: 17; V gene: TRBV5-4; clone size: -; J gene: TRBJ2-1; D gene: TRBD1; CDR3 DNA: TGTGCCAGCAGCTCGGGACAGTCCGATTCCTCCTACAATGAGCAGTTCTTC; CDR3 protein: CASSSGQSDSSYNEQFF
CDR3 length: 14; V gene: TRBV6-6; clone size: few; J gene: TRBJ1-2; D gene: TRBD1; CDR3 DNA: TGTGCCAGCAGCTACGGACAGGGTTACTATGGCTACACCTTC; CDR3 protein: CASSYGQGYYGYTF
CDR3 length: 17; V gene: TRBV9; clone size: -; J gene: TRBJ2-1; D gene: -; CDR3 DNA: TGTGCCAGCAGCGTAGAAAAGGGCTCGGAGAGTCCCAATGAGCAGTTCTTC; CDR3 protein: CASSVEKGSESPNEQFF
CDR3 length: 14; V gene: TRBV20-1; clone size: once; J gene: TRBJ1-1; D gene: -; CDR3 DNA: TGCAGTGCCCTTGACGGGGGTAGGAAAACTGAAGCTCTCTTT; CDR3 protein: CSALDGGRKTEALF
CDR3 length: 13; V gene: TRBV18; clone size: many; J gene: TRBJ2-7; D gene: -; CDR3 DNA: TGTGCCAGCTCACCATATCAGTCCTACGAGCAGTACTTC; CDR3 protein: CASSPYQSYEQYF
CDR3 length: 16; V gene: TRBV7-2; clone size: -; J gene: TRBJ2-1; D gene: -; CDR3 DNA: TGTGCCAGCAGCCCGACGGGGACATACTCCTACAATGAGCAGTTCTTC; CDR3 protein: CASSPTGTYSYNEQFF
CDR3 length: 15; V gene: TRBV7-2; clone size: many; J gene: TRBJ2-7; D gene: -; CDR3 DNA: TGTGCCAGCAGCACCCGACAGGGCGGGAATGGAGAGCAGTACTTC; CDR3 protein: CASSTRQGGNGEQYF
CDR3 length: 16; V gene: TRBV6-5; clone size: -; J gene: TRBJ1-2; D gene: -; CDR3 DNA: TGTGCCAGCAGTTACAAAACGGGGGCGCAAGGCTATGGCTACACCTTC; CDR3 protein: CASSYKTGAQGYGYTF
CDR3 length: 17; V gene: TRBV5-1; clone size: many; J gene: TRBJ2-7; D gene: TRBD2; CDR3 DNA: TGCGCCAGCTTCCGTATACCTCCGGGACTAGCGGGTTACGAGCAGTACTTC; CDR3 protein: CASFRIPPGLAGYEQYF
CDR3 length: 24; V gene: TRBV4-1; clone size: few; J gene: TRBJ2-6; D gene: -; CDR3 DNA: -; CDR3 protein: CASSQESNRVYGYTFGSGTNVLTF
CDR3 length: 17; V gene: TRBV9; clone size: -; J gene: TRBJ1-1; D gene: TRBD1; CDR3 DNA: TGTGCCAGCAGCGCAGATCTGGGACAGCCAGGAGCCACTGAAGCTTTCTTT; CDR3 protein: CASSADLGQPGATEAFF
CDR3 length: 18; V gene: TRBV20-1; clone size: -; J gene: TRBJ2-1; D gene: TRBD2; CDR3 DNA: TGCAGTGCTAGAGACGAGGGACTAGCGGGGCTGCTCTACAATGAGCAGTCCTTC; CDR3 protein: CSARDEGLAGLLYNEQSF
CDR3 length: 15; V gene: TRBV12-3/TRBV12-4; clone size: many; J gene: TRBJ2-3; D gene: -; CDR3 DNA: TGTGCCAGCAGTTTAATGGGGGACGGCACAGATACGCAGTATTTT; CDR3 protein: CASSLMGDGTDTQYF
CDR3 length: 12; V gene: TRBV7-6; clone size: few; J gene: TRBJ1-2; D gene: -; CDR3 DNA: TGTGCCAGCAGCTCGCATGGAGTTGGCTACACCTTC; CDR3 protein: CASSSHGVGYTF
CDR3 length: 14; V gene: TRBV9; clone size: -; J gene: TRBJ2-3; D gene: -; CDR3 DNA: TGTGCCAGCAGCGTAGTTGAGGGGACAGATACGCAGTATTTT; CDR3 protein: CASSVVEGTDTQYF
CDR3 length: 13; V gene: TRBV11-2; clone size: -; J gene: TRBJ2-1; D gene: TRBD2; CDR3 DNA: TGTGCCAGCAGACGACTAGCGATGGATGAGCAGTTCTTC; CDR3 protein: CASRRLAMDEQFF
CDR3 length: 15; V gene: TRBV12-3/TRBV12-4; clone size: -; J gene: TRBJ1-2; D gene: TRBD1; CDR3 DNA: TGTGCCAGCAGTTACACAGGGGGCCTGTTCTATGACTACACCTTC; CDR3 protein: CASSYTGGLFYDYTF
CDR3 length: 14; V gene: TRBV28; clone size: -; J gene: TRBJ1-4; D gene: -; CDR3 DNA: TGTGCCAGCAGAACGGGACATCTGAATGAAAAACTGTTTTTT; CDR3 protein: CASRTGHLNEKLFF
CDR3 length: 15; V gene: TRBV10-2; clone size: -; J gene: TRBJ2-5; D gene: -; CDR3 DNA: TGCGCCAGCAGTGGGGCCTACCCCGGGTTTGAGACCCAGTACTTC; CDR3 protein: CASSGAYPGFETQYF
CDR3 length: 13; V gene: TRBV4-1; clone size: few; J gene: TRBJ1-6; D gene: TRBD1; CDR3 DNA: TGCGCCAGCAGCCCTACAGGGGATTCACCCCTCCACTTT; CDR3 protein: CASSPTGDSPLHF
CDR3 length: 14; V gene: TRBV14; clone size: -; J gene: TRBJ2-3; D gene: TRBD1; CDR3 DNA: TGTGCCAGCAGTATAATGACAGGGGGAGATACGCAGTATTTT; CDR3 protein: CASSIMTGGDTQYF
CDR3 length: 16; V gene: TRBV6-1; clone size: -; J gene: TRBJ1-1; D gene: TRBD1; CDR3 DNA: TGTGCCAGCAGTGATATACCCAGGGGGCCAAACACTGAAGCTTTCTTT; CDR3 protein: CASSDIPRGPNTEAFF
CDR3 length: 15; V gene: TRBV28; clone size: -; J gene: TRBJ2-7; D gene: -; CDR3 DNA: TGTGCCAGCAGTTTACCGGGGGACCTCTCCTACGAGCAGTACTTC; CDR3 protein: CASSLPGDLSYEQYF
CDR3 length: 14; V gene: TRBV20-1; clone size: few; J gene: TRBJ2-7; D gene: TRBD2; CDR3 DNA: TGCAGTGCTAGGGGGGTAGCGGGAAGCTACGAGCAGTACTTC; CDR3 protein: CSARGVAGSYEQYF
CDR3 length: 13; V gene: TRBV20-1; clone size: few; J gene: TRBJ2-3; D gene: TRBD2; CDR3 DNA: TGCAGTGCTTACGGACTAGCGGGGGATACGCAGTATTTT; CDR3 protein: CSAYGLAGDTQYF
CDR3 length: 12; V gene: TRBV20-1; clone size: -; J gene: TRBJ1-5; D gene: -; CDR3 DNA: TGCAGTGCTAGAGATAGGGATCAGCCCCAGCATTTT; CDR3 protein: CSARDRDQPQHF
CDR3 length: 15; V gene: TRBV7-2; clone size: many; J gene: TRBJ2-7; D gene: -; CDR3 DNA: TGTGCCAGCAGCTTAGATCGGGCAGGGACCTACGAGCAGTACTTC; CDR3 protein: CASSLDRAGTYEQYF
CDR3 length: 15; V gene: TRBV20-1; clone size: many; J gene: TRBJ2-3; D gene: TRBD2; CDR3 DNA: TGCAGTGTAGACGTCCTAGCGGGGGGCGGAGATACGCAGTATTTT; CDR3 protein: CSVDVLAGGGDTQYF
CDR3 length: 17; V gene: TRBV3-1; clone size: many; J gene: TRBJ1-2; D gene: TRBD1; CDR3 DNA: TGTGCCAGCAGCCAAGATCTTGGAACAGGGGGTGACTATGGCTACACCTTC; CDR3 protein: CASSQDLGTGGDYGYTF
CDR3 length: 15; V gene: TRBV12-3/TRBV12-4; clone size: -; J gene: TRBJ1-1; D gene: -; CDR3 DNA: TGTGCCAGCAGCTCGTCAACGAGGGGGGTGACTGAAGCTTTCTTT; CDR3 protein: CASSSSTRGVTEAFF
CDR3 length: 13; V gene: TRBV6-1; clone size: few; J gene: TRBJ1-4; D gene: -; CDR3 DNA: TGTGCCACCCCGTCGGTGTTAGGTGAAAAACTGTTTTTT; CDR3 protein: CATPSVLGEKLFF
CDR3 length: 12; V gene: TRBV11-2; clone size: many; J gene: TRBJ2-3; D gene: -; CDR3 DNA: TGTGCCAGCAGCCCGGTCACAGATACGCAGTATTTT; CDR3 protein: CASSPVTDTQYF
CDR3 length: 14; V gene: TRBV24-1; clone size: few; J gene: TRBJ2-5; D gene: TRBD2; CDR3 DNA: TGTGCCACCAGTGATGGTGCGGGAGAGGGGACCCAGTACTTC; CDR3 protein: CATSDGAGEGTQYF
CDR3 length: 14; V gene: TRBV9; clone size: few; J gene: TRBJ2-7; D gene: TRBD1; CDR3 DNA: TGTGCCAGCAGCGCGGGACAGGTCTCGGTCGAGCAGTACTTC; CDR3 protein: CASSAGQVSVEQYF
CDR3 length: 12; V gene: TRBV5-1; clone size: few; J gene: TRBJ2-7; D gene: -; CDR3 DNA: TGCGCCAGCAGCCAAACAGAATACGAGCAGTACTTC; CDR3 protein: CASSQTEYEQYF
CDR3 length: 13; V gene: TRBV20-1; clone size: many; J gene: TRBJ2-4; D gene: -; CDR3 DNA: TGCAGTGTCCGCGGCGGATCCGCGTACATTCAGTACTTC; CDR3 protein: CSVRGGSAYIQYF
CDR3 length: 16; V gene: TRBV4-1; clone size: many; J gene: TRBJ2-1; D gene: TRBD1; CDR3 DNA: TGCGCCAGCAGCCAAGTTGGGACAGGAACCTACAATGAGCAGTTCTTC; CDR3 protein: CASSQVGTGTYNEQFF
CDR3 length: 14; V gene: TRBV30; clone size: many; J gene: TRBJ2-7; D gene: TRBD2; CDR3 DNA: TGTGCCTGGAGATATCCGGGACTAGCGTGGGAGCAGTACTTC; CDR3 protein: CAWRYPGLAWEQYF
CDR3 length: 15; V gene: TRBV5-1; clone size: -; J gene: TRBJ2-3; D gene: -; CDR3 DNA: TGCGCCAGCACCCCAGCCGGGGTTAGCACAGATACGCAGTATTTT; CDR3 protein: CASTPAGVSTDTQYF
CDR3 length: 14; V gene: TRBV5-1; clone size: -; J gene: TRBJ1-1; D gene: -; CDR3 DNA: TGCGCCAACAGCTTTGCCCGAGAGTCCGGTATGGCTTTCTTT; CDR3 protein: CANSFARESGMAFF
CDR3 length: 16; V gene: TRBV10-3; clone size: many; J gene: TRBJ2-1; D gene: TRBD2; CDR3 DNA: TGTGCCATCAGTGAGTCGATCAGCGGGGGCTACAATGAGCAGTTCTTC; CDR3 protein: CAISESISGGYNEQFF
CDR3 length: 15; V gene: TRBV4-2; clone size: few; J gene: TRBJ1-6; D gene: TRBD1; CDR3 DNA: TGTGCCAGCAGCCATACCGGGACAGATAATTCACCCCTCCACTTT; CDR3 protein: CASSHTGTDNSPLHF
CDR3 length: 18; V gene: TRBV5-6; clone size: -; J gene: TRBJ2-5; D gene: TRBD1; CDR3 DNA: TGTGCCAGCAGCTCCTCACTACGCCGGGACAGAGATTACAATGAGCAGTACTTC; CDR3 protein: CASSSSLRRDRDYNEQYF
CDR3 length: 15; V gene: TRBV7-9; clone size: once; J gene: TRBJ2-5; D gene: -; CDR3 DNA: TGTGCCAGCAGCTTAGGCAGGGACTCCGGGGGGACCCAGTACTTC; CDR3 protein: CASSLGRDSGGTQYF
CDR3 length: 15; V gene: TRBV5-5; clone size: -; J gene: TRBJ1-1; D gene: -; CDR3 DNA: TGTGCCAGCAGCTTGGATGGCAGGGAGGTTGGTGAAGCTTTCTTT; CDR3 protein: CASSLDGREVGEAFF
CDR3 length: 14; V gene: TRBV7-9; clone size: many; J gene: TRBJ2-7; D gene: -; CDR3 DNA: TGTGCCAGCAGCTTAAGTTTCGCTTCCTACGAGCAGTACTTC; CDR3 protein: CASSLSFASYEQYF